Below, one TCR beta chain is given with its context. TCRdb's table, derived via immunoSEQ multiplex PCR, lists solely in-frame clones and lacks some. The sample records 20,000 to 30,000 clones, roughly 91% being singletons. Pooled together were second doses at about 4 or about 12 weeks. These data belong to a study of T cell responses to AZD1222 COVID-19 vaccine. Looked up from germline, CDR1 is LNHDA and CDR2 is SQIVND (reference sequence). V lost 6 bases to trimming and J lost 2 bases, with 19 bases between them. This CDR3 is built from 16 residues. Specimen: peripheral blood, collected 28 days after the second AZD1222 dose. The V and J genes are TRBV19 and TRBJ1-2, with D maybe TRBD1 (5 bases). This sequence originates from an adult who received the AZD1222 COVID-19 vaccine. Here the CDR3 DNA reads TGTGCCAGTAGGCCTAGAGGAGAGAGACAGAACTATGGCTACACCTTC. Translating it yields CASRPRGERQNYGYTF.